This TCR beta chain was obtained from a study of blood T cell repertoires in COVID-19. Looking at the study overall: From the United States, Italy and Spain came samples of acute and convalescent COVID-19. In each case, the material was cDNA or gDNA derived from T cells, B-cell-depleted T cells, or PBMCs.

This clone showed up just a few times. V lost 6 bases and J lost 5, with 22 bases in between. This CDR3 is 16 amino acids long. Germline loops: CDR1 LNHDA, CDR2 SQIVND (reference sequence). Original handling: Reference gene primer amplification in the assay estimated nucleated cell counts. Profiled with immunoSEQ multiplex PCR; TCRdb holds only in-frame clones, not every one. Clone size and the V and J calls come from that table; the DNA yielded D and trimming. The table records roughly 100,000 clones, over 70% of them present only once. This TCR was recovered from a man of 80 years or more with active or convalescent COVID-19. Sequencing was done on a sample of peripheral blood. This sequence joins TRBV19 and TRBJ1-1, with a weak D call TRBD1 (6 bases). CDR3 nucleotides: TGTGCCAGTAGGCCTCGGGGGCGCAGGGAGGGGACTGAAGCTTTCTTT. Amino acids: CASRPRGRREGTEAFF.